The 9 T cell receptor beta chains below come from one sample, sequenced in a study of blood T cell repertoires in COVID-19. Sequenced by immunoSEQ multiplex PCR; TCRdb stores in-frame clones only, minus some. This sample carries 400,000 to 450,000 clones, roughly 89% of them seen once, and the ten largest clones take 0.8% to 0.85%. Sequencing was done on a sample of peripheral blood. The receptors stem from a man in his late teens or twenties with COVID-19, enrolled during active disease.

The rearrangement joins TRBV11-2 to TRBJ2-5; the D is unclear. This CDR3 is built from 14 residues. Trimming removed 1 base from V and 2 bases from J, with 8 bases in between. CDR1 SGHAT and CDR2 FQNNGV come from the germline V gene. The CDR3 loop reads CASSLGTAQETQYF. CDR3 DNA sequence: TGTGCCAGCAGCTTAGGCACAGCTCAAGAGACCCAGTACTTC. Together with reference TRBV11-2 and TRBJ2-5, the CDR3 gives the full variable domain: EAGVAQSPRYKIIEKRQSVAFWCNPISGHATLYWYQQILGQGPKLLIQFQNNGVVDDSQLPKDRFSAERLKGVDSTLKIQPAKLEDSAVYLCASSLGTAQETQYFGPGTRLLVL.

V gene TRBV7-2 combines with J gene TRBJ1-6; D gene ambiguous. V gave up 3 bases and J gave up 10 bases, with 10 bases separating them. This CDR3 has 13 residues. Germline assignment: CDR1 SGHTA and CDR2 FQGNSA. This CDR3 reads CASSLGRSSPLHF. The CDR3 DNA follows: TGTGCCAGCAGCTTGGGTCGTAGCTCACCCCTCCACTTT. Drawing the rest from reference TRBV7-2 and TRBJ1-6, the complete variable domain is GAGVSQSPSNKVTEKGKDVELRCDPISGHTALYWYRQSLGQGLEFLIYFQGNSAPDKSGLPSDRFSAERTGGSVSTLTIQRTQQEDSAVYLCASSLGRSSPLHFGNGTRLTVT.

The genes are TRBV9 and TRBJ1-1; D unclear. Trimming removed 0 bases at V and 1 base at J, with 10 bases between. Germline V lookup: CDR1 SGDLS, CDR2 YYNGEE. The CDR3 contains 15 residues. The CDR3 here is CASSVEGGGNTEAFF. CDR3 sequence (DNA): TGTGCCAGCAGCGTAGAGGGAGGAGGGAACACTGAAGCTTTCTTT.

The V gene is TRBV6-1, the J gene TRBJ2-3, with 14 bases fitting TRBD2. The CDR3 contains 17 residues. The junction had 4 bases not matched to a gene; V was cut back by 2 bases and J by 3 bases. Germline lookup yields CDR1 MNHNS and CDR2 SASEGT. The chain's CDR3 is CASSETGTSGRTDTQYF. The DNA of the CDR3 is TGTGCCAGCAGTGAAACCGGGACTAGCGGGAGAACAGATACGCAGTATTTT.

The J gene is TRBJ2-6, the V gene TRBV7-6; a possible D gene is TRBD2 (6 bases). Germline-derived CDR1 and CDR2 are SGHVS and FNYEAQ. Trimming removed 5 bases from V and 7 bases from J, with 18 bases in between. There are 16 residues in the CDR3. The CDR3 loop reads CASSLEDGGIANVLTF. The CDR3 DNA is TGTGCCAGCAGCCTAGAGGACGGCGGGATAGCCAACGTCCTGACTTTC.

The chain couples TRBV6-5 to TRBJ2-5; D might be TRBD1 (5 bases). This CDR3 is built from 15 residues. V was trimmed by 6 bases and J by 2 bases, leaving 16 bases between them. Germline assignment: CDR1 MNHEY and CDR2 SVGAGI. CDR3 sequence (DNA): TGTGCCAGCAGCGGGCCTAGACAGCTTCAAGAGACCCAGTACTTC. Translating gives CASSGPRQLQETQYF.

This sequence joins TRBV6-5 and TRBJ2-1; 7 bases agree with TRBD1. CDR1 is MNHEY, CDR2 SVGAGI, per germline. V gave up 7 bases and J gave up 4 bases; unmatched junction bases: 10. This CDR3 has 15 amino acids. CDR3 protein: CASIWDRGVYNEQFF. Written as DNA, the CDR3 is TGTGCCAGCATCTGGGACAGAGGGGTTTACAATGAGCAGTTCTTC.

The V and J genes are TRBV6-5 and TRBJ2-3, with TRBD2 as a possible D gene (6 bases). The CDR3 covers 15 residues. V lost 7 bases and J 4 bases, leaving 18 bases between the germline ends. Germline V CDR1 and CDR2: MNHEY, SVGAGI. In DNA, the CDR3 is TGTGCCAGCACCGGGACTCTTGCGCGCGCAGATACGCAGTATTTT. It yields the protein CASTGTLARADTQYF.

V gene TRBV27 combines with J gene TRBJ2-5, with D possibly being TRBD2 (5 bases). Germline loops: CDR1 MNHEY, CDR2 SMNVEV (reference sequence). This CDR3 is built from 14 residues. Trimming left V 5 bases short and J 2 bases short, with 12 bases between. CDR3 sequence: CASSKLETQETQYF. DNA of the CDR3: TGTGCCAGCAGTAAACTAGAAACACAAGAGACCCAGTACTTC.